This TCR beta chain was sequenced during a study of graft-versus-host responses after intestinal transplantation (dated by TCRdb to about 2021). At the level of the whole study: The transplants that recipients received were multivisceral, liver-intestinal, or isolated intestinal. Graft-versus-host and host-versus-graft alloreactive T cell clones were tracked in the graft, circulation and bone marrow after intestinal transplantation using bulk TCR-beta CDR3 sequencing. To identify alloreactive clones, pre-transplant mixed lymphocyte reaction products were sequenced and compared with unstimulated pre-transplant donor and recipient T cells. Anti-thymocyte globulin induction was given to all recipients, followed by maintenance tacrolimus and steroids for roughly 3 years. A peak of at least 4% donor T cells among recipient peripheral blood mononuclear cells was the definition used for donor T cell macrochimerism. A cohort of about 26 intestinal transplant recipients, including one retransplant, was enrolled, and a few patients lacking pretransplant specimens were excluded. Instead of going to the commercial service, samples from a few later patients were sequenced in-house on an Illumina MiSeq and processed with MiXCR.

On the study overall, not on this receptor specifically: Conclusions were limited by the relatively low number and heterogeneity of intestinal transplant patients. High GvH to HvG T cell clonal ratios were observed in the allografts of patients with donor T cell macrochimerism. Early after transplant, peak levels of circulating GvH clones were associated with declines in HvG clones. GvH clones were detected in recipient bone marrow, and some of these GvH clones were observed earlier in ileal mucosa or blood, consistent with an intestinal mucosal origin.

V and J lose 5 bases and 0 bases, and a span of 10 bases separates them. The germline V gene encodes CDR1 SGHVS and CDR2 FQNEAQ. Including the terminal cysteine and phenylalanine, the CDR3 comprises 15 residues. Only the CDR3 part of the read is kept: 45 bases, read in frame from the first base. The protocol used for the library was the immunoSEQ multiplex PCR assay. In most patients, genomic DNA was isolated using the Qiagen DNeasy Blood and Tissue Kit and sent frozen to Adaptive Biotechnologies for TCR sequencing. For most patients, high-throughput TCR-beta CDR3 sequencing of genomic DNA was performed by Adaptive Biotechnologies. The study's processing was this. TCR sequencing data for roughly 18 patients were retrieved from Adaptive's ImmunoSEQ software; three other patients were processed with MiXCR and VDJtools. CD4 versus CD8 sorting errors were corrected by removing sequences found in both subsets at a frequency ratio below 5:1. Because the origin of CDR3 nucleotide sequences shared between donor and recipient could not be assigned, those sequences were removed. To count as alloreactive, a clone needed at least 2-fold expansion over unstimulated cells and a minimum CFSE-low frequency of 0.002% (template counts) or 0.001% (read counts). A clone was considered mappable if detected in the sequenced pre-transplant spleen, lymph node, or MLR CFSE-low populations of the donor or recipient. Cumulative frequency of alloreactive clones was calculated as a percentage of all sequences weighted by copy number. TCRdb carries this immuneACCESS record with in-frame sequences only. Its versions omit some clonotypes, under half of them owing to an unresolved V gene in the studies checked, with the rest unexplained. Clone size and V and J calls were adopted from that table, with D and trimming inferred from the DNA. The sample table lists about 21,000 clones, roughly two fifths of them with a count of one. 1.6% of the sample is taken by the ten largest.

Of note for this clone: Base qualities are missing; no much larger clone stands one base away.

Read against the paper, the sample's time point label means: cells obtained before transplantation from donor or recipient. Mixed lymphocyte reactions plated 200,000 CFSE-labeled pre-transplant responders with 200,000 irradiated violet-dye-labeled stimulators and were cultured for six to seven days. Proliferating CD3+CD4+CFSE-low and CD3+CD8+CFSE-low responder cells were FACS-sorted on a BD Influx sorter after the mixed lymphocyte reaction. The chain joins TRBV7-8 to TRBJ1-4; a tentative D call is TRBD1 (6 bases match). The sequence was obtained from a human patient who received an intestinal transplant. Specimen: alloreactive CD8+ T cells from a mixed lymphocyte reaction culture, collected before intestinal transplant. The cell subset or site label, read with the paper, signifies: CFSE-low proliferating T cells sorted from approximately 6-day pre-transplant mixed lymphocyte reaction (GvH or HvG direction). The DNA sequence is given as TGTGCCAGCAGCCTAGGGGGGCCAACTAATGAAAAACTGTTTTTT. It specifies CASSLGGPTNEKLFF. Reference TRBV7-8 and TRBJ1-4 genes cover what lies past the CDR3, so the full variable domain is GAGVSQSPRYKVAKRGQDVALRCDPISGHVSLFWYQQALGQGPEFLTYFQNEAQLDKSGLPSDRFFAERPEGSVSTLKIQRTQQEDSAVYLCASSLGGPTNEKLFFGSGTQLSVL.